Listed below are T cell receptor beta chains from one sample, sequenced in a study of cytomegalovirus exposure and HLA in healthy donors. Sequencing was performed with immunoSEQ multiplex PCR; in TCRdb, only in-frame clones are kept and a portion is missing. The sample shows 130,000 or so clones, approximately 82% of them seen only once. The sequencing input was PBMCs. The receptor set was obtained from a woman younger than 30 in good health and CMV-seropositive. Each CDR3 is given with its conserved first and last residue. Each record gives: J gene, clone size, D gene, V gene, CDR3 protein, CDR3 DNA. The D gene is left open where the match is weak. Rows give clone size only sometimes, using once, few, many, or a class for an expanded clone.

TRBJ1-2	once	-	TRBV7-2	CASSLGGGGYTF	TGTGCCAGCAGCTTAGGAGGGGGTGGCTACACCTTC
TRBJ1-6	-	-	TRBV5-1	CASSFDTYNSPLHF	TGCGCCAGCAGCTTCGACACCTATAATTCACCCCTCCACTTT
TRBJ2-5	-	-	TRBV21-1	CASSLRDRERETQYF	TGTGCCAGCAGCCTACGGGACAGGGAACGAGAGACCCAGTACTTC
TRBJ1-4	-	-	TRBV5-4	CASSLGQAVGRGKNEKLFF	TGTGCCAGCAGCTTGGGGCAGGCAGTCGGACGGGGGAAAAATGAAAAACTGTTTTTT
TRBJ2-3	-	-	TRBV11-2	CASSLDRADTQYF	TGTGCCAGCAGCTTAGATCGGGCAGATACGCAGTATTTT
TRBJ2-7	-	-	TRBV5-8	CASSNLLVYEQYF	TGTGCCAGCAGCAACCTTTTAGTATACGAGCAGTACTTC
TRBJ2-5	-	-	TRBV29-1	CSVDLGAGETQYF	TGCAGCGTTGACCTGGGAGCGGGAGAGACCCAGTACTTC
TRBJ1-2	many	-	TRBV2	CASSGQVNYGYTF	TGTGCCAGCAGTGGACAGGTTAACTATGGCTACACCTTC
TRBJ2-7	few	-	TRBV23-1	CASSRHPAPGGQYTSYEQYF	TGCGCCAGCAGCCGTCATCCGGCCCCCGGGGGACAGTATACCTCCTACGAGCAGTACTTC
TRBJ1-2	-	TRBD1	TRBV28	CASSLSDRGYGYTF	TGTGCCAGCAGTTTATCGGACAGGGGCTATGGCTACACCTTC